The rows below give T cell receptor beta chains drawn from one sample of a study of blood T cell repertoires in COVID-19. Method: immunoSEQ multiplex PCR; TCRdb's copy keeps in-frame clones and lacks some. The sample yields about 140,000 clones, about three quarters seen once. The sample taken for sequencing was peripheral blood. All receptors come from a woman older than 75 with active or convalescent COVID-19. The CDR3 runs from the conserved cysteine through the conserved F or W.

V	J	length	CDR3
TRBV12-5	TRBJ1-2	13	CASGFPGQGAYTF
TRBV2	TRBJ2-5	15	CASSDGTGVRETQYF
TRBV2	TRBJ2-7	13	CASSDQGWQEQYF
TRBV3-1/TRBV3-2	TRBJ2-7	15	CASSQDWRGSYEQYF
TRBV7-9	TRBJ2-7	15	CASSSRDRESYEQYF
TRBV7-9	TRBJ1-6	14	CASIDGRGNSPLHF
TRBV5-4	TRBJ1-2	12	CASSAYRGGYTF
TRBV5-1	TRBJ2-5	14	CASSSGLAGETQYF
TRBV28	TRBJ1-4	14	CASSSPTTYEKLFF
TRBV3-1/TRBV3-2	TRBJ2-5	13	CASTAGSRETQYF
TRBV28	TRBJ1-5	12	CASSNRNQPQHF
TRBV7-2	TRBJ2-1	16	CASSLEGTGSYHEQFF
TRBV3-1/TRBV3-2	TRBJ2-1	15	CASSLRQGTYNEQFF
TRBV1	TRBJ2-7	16	CTSSHHPPGGAYEQYF
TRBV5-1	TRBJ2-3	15	CASSPPGQGVDTQYF
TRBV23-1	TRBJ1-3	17	CASRLGPLGQGIFSIYF
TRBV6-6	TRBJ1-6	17	CASSPIGGSSYNSPLHF
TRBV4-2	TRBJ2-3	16	CASSQDLAGDTDTQYF
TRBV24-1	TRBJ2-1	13	CATSDSSMDEQFF
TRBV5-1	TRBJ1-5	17	CASSLEVWGDSNQPQHF
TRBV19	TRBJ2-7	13	CASNAGGFYEQYF
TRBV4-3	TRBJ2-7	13	CASSQGLGGQEYF
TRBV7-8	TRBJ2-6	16	CASSSFTGSGANVLTF
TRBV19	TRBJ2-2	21	CASSLYRPGTGQSMNTGELFF
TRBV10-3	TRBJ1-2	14	CAIRMGQGDWGYTF
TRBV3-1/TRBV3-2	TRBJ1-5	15	CASSQGGQALQPQHF
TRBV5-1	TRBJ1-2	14	CASSPGVGADGYTF
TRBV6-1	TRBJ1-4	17	CASSEAGRQGRNEKLFF
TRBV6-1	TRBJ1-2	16	CASSEPGQGPNYGYTF
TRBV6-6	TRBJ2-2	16	CASSRTTGRNTGELFF
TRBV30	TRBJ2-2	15	CAWGRELRDTGELFF
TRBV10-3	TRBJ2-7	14	CAISQDRGRDEQYF
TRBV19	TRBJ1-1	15	CASAQRQGARTEAFF
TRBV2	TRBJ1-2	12	CASSMEGYGYTF
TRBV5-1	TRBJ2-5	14	CASETGGLQETQYF
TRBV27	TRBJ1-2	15	CASSLLGSLNYGYTF
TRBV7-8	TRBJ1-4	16	CASSPRQGRGNEKLFF
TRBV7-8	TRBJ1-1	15	CASSPVSPADTEAFF
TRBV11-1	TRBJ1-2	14	CASSSGTGNYGYTF
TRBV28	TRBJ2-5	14	CASSRGQGRETQYF
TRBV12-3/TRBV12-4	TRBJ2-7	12	CASSSGVDEQYF
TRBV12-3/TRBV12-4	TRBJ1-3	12	CASSFGGNTIYF
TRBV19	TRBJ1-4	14	CASNPGQGGEKLFF
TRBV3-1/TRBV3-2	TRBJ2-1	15	CASRYSGGRYNEQFF
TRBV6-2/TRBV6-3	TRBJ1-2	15	CASSYPSDRGYGYTF
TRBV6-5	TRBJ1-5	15	CASSPDRGDNQPQHF
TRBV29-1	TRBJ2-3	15	CSVPNSGGATDTQYF
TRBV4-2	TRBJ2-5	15	CASSQPTSGQETQYF
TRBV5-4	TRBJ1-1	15	CASSSMGGSGTEAFF
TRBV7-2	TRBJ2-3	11	CASSSRDTQYF